The present TCR beta chain was sequenced within a study of cytomegalovirus exposure and HLA in healthy donors. Study-wide background: Some 180 million T cells yielded 117 million unique TCR beta sequences in earlier analysis.

Comment on this clone: Its antigen remains unidentified.

Study observations and caveats: Later examination showed HLA-associated TCR beta chains had greater clonal expansion than equally common others.

Both 60 Vbeta primers and 13 Jbeta primers went into the PCR. TCRdb's table, derived via immunoSEQ multiplex PCR, lists solely in-frame clones and lacks some. The table shows some 220,000 clones, with more than 75% occurring only once. The CDR3 is 14 amino acids. The V end was cut by 2 bases, the J end by 1 base, with 7 bases between. CDR1 is ENHRY and CDR2 is SYGVKD in the germline V gene. V is TRBV10-3 and J is TRBJ2-3, with D unclear. The clonotype comes from a girl aged 2 to 9 in good health and CMV-seronegative. What was sequenced was PBMCs. The CDR3 DNA reads TGTGCCATCAGTGAGATGAGCGGCACAGATACGCAGTATTTT. Encoded protein: CAISEMSGTDTQYF.